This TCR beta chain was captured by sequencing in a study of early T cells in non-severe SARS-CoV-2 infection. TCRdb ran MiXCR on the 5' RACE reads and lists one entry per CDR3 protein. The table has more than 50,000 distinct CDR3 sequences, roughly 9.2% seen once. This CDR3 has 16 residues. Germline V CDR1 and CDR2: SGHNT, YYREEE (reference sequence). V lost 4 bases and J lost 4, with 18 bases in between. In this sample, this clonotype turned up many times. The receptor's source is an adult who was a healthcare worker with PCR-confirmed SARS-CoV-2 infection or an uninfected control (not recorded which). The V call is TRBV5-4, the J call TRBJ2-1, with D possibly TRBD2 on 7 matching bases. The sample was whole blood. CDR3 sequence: CASSQGPRDYYNEQFF. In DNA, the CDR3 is TGTGCCAGCAGCCAGGGGCCCCGGGACTATTACAATGAGCAGTTCTTC.